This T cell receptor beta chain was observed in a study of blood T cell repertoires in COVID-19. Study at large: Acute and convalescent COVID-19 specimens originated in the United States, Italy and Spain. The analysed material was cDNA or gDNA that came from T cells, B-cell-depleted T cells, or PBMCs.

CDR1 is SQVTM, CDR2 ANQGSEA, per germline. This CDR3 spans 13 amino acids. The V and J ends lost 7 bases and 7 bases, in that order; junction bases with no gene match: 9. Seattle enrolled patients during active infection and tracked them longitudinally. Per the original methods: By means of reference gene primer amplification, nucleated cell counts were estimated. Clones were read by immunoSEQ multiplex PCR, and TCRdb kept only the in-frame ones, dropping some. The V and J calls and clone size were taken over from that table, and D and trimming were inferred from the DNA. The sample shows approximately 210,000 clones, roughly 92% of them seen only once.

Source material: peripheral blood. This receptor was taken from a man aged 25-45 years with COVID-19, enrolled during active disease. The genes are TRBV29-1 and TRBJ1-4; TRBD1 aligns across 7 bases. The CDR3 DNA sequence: TGCAGCGCAAAGACAGGGCGGGCTGAAAAACTGTTTTTT. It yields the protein CSAKTGRAEKLFF.